The sequence of this TCR beta chain was determined in a study of shared clonotypes between healthy human individuals. About the study: The plates for each donor numbered three CD4 naive, three CD4 memory, two CD8 naive and one CD8 memory.

Healthy adults negative for HIV, lacking recent acute infections or vaccinations, served as donors. Assay: immunoSEQ multiplex PCR; the TCRdb copy retains only in-frame clones and omits some. The sample includes under 850,000 clones, 55% to 80% seen only once; the top ten take under 2%. Germline CDR1 and CDR2: MDHEN and SYDVKM. V gave up 6 bases and J gave up 6 bases; unmatched junction bases: 22. The length of the CDR3 is 18 residues. As regards this clone: Antigen specificity is unknown.

General study points: Generally, estimated richness proved larger in naive subsets than it did in memory subsets. Non-shared clonotypes had lower generation probabilities than those shared by all four donors.

The source is a woman aged 30 to 39 in good health. The chain joins TRBV28 to TRBJ1-2; 7 bases line up with TRBD1. The material sequenced was memory CD4+ T cells sorted from blood. Subset here: CD45RA-negative fraction. This chain's CDR3 is CASSPRVLVRDSPNGYTF. The CDR3 bases are TGTGCCAGCAGCCCCAGAGTGCTCGTCCGGGACAGTCCAAATGGCTACACCTTC.